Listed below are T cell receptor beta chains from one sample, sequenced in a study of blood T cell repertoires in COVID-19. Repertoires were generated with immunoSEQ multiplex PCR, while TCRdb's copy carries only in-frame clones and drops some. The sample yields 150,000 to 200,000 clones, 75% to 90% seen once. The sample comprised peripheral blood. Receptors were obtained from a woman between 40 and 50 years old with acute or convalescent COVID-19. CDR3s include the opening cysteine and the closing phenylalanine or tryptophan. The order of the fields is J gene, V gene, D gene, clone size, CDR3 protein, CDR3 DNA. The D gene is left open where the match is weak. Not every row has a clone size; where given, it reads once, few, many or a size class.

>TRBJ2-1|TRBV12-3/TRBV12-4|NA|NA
CASSADRYNEQFF
TGTGCCAGCAGTGCCGACAGGTACAATGAGCAGTTCTTC
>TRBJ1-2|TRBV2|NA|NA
CASSVGGVSYTF
TGTGCCAGCAGCGTCGGGGGGGTGAGCTACACCTTC
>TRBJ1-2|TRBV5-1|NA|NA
CASSSEEGGYTF
TGCGCCAGCAGCTCCGAGGAGGGTGGCTACACCTTC
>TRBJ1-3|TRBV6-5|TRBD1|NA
CASSSGQAPGNTIYF
TGTGCCAGCAGTTCTGGACAGGCCCCTGGAAACACCATATATTTT
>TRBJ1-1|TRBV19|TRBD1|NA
CASSILDRVTEAFF
TGTGCCAGTAGTATATTGGACAGGGTCACTGAAGCTTTCTTT
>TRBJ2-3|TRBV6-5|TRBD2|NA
CASSRLAGGPDTQYF
TGTGCCAGCAGTCGACTAGCGGGGGGCCCAGATACGCAGTATTTT
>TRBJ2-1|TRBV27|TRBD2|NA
CASRRGTYNEQFF
TGTGCCAGCAGGCGGGGGACCTACAATGAGCAGTTCTTC
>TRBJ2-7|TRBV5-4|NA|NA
CASSAPGINYEQYF
TGTGCCAGCAGCGCGCCAGGGATCAACTACGAGCAGTACTTC
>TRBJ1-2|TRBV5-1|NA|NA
CASSLGLAEGHGYTF
TGCGCCAGCAGCTTGGGCCTCGCGGAGGGCCATGGCTACACCTTC
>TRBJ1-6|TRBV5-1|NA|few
CASSPLTPSNSPLHF
TGCGCCAGCAGCCCCCTGACACCTAGCAATTCACCCCTCCACTTT
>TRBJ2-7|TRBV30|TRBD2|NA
CAWSGRGSHSYEQYF
TGTGCCTGGAGTGGCCGCGGGAGTCACTCCTACGAGCAGTACTTC
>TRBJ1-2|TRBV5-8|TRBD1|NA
CASRTGQGDGYTF
TGTGCCAGCAGGACGGGACAGGGGGATGGCTACACCTTC
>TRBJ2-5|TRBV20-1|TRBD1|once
CSASATGQGETQYF
TGCAGTGCTAGTGCCACGGGACAGGGTGAGACCCAGTACTTC
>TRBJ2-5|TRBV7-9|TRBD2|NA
CASSLPGTSGGGRETQYF
TGTGCCAGCAGCTTACCAGGGACTAGCGGGGGAGGTAGGGAGACCCAGTACTTC
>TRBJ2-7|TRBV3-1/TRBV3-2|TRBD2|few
CASSHSLMGRAGGREQYF
TGTGCCAGCAGCCACTCTCTTATGGGACGAGCGGGAGGGCGCGAGCAGTACTTC